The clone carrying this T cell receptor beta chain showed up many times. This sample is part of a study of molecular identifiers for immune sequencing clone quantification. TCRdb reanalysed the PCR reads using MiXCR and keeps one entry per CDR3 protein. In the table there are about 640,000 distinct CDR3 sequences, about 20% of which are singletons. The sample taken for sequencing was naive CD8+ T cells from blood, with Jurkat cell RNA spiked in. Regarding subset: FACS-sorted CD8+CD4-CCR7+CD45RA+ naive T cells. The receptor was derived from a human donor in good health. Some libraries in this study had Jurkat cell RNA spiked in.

The CDR3 DNA is TGCAGCGTTCCACCTAGCGGGGGGGCCACTGCGGATGAGCAGTTCTTC. It is translated as CSVPPSGGATADEQFF. This rearrangement joins TRBV29-1 to TRBJ2-1, with 12 bases matching TRBD2. The V gene end was trimmed by 5 bases and the J gene end by 8 bases; junction bases not matched to a gene: 13. The CDR3 has 16 residues. The germline CDR1 and CDR2 sequences are SQVTM and ANQGSEA.